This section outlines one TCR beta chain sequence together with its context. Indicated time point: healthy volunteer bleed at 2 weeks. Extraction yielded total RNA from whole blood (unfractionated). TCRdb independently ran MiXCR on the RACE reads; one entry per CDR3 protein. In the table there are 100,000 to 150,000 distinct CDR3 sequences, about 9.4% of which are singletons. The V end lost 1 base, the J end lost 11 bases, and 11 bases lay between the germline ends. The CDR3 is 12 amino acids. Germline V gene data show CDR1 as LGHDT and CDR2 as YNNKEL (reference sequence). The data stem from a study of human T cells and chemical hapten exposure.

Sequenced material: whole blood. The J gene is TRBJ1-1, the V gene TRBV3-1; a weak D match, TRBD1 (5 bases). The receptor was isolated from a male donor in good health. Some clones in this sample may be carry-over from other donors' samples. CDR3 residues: CASSQGGRDAFF. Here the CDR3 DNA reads TGTGCCAGCAGCCAAGGGGGGAGGGACGCTTTCTTT.